This T cell receptor beta chain was recorded in a study of response to subunit inactivated influenza vaccine. CDR3 length: 16 residues. The trim removed 4 bases at V and 3 bases at J, leaving 12 bases unmatched. Germline V lookup: CDR1 SEHNR, CDR2 FQNEAQ (reference sequence). In TCRdb, the RT-PCR reads were re-called with MiXCR into one record per CDR3 protein. The table lists around 480,000 distinct CDR3 sequences, approximately 9.9% of them singletons, with 12% in the top ten. The sample in question was PBMCs from blood, obtained roughly 46 days after vaccination. The V call is TRBV7-9, the J call TRBJ2-7, with 7 bases fitting TRBD1. The TCR originated in a man aged 45-65 years who received an inactivated influenza vaccine. CDR3 residues: CASSSLDRESFYEQYF. The CDR3 DNA reads as TGTGCCAGCAGCTCCCTAGACAGGGAGAGTTTCTACGAGCAGTACTTC.